This T cell receptor (beta chain) is from a study of blood T cell repertoires in COVID-19. Study at large: Samples of COVID-19 (acute and convalescent) were obtained from the United States, Italy and Spain. The analysed material was cDNA or gDNA that came from T cells, B-cell-depleted T cells, or PBMCs.

Germline lookup yields CDR1 LGHDT and CDR2 YNNKEL (reference sequence). Trimming stripped 1 base from V and 4 bases from J, with 11 bases between. The CDR3 totals 15 residues. Data came from immunoSEQ multiplex PCR; TCRdb stores just in-frame clones and leaves some out. The sample lists about 270,000 clones; about nine tenths were seen once. Grouping used clinical history reported by participants in a survey and questionnaire. The rearrangement uses TRBV3-1 (or the pseudogene TRBV3-2) and TRBJ2-1; tentatively, D is TRBD1 (6 bases). The sequenced sample was PBMCs or T cells enriched from blood (not recorded which). This TCR derives from a woman aged 18 to 35 who had recovered from COVID-19. The CDR3 here is CASSQARGLYNEQFF. CDR3 coding DNA: TGTGCCAGCAGCCAAGCCAGGGGCCTTTACAATGAGCAGTTCTTC.